This T cell receptor (beta chain) was observed in a study of response to subunit inactivated influenza vaccine (dated by TCRdb to the late 2010s). About the investigation overall: Deep quantitative T cell receptor repertoire profiling was used in the study to track responses to a trivalent subunit inactivated influenza vaccine.

Receptors were amplified or captured by RT-PCR. The instrument given in TCRdb is Illumina HiSeq 2500. TCRdb ran its own pipeline on the public reads, namely fastp trimming at Q25 and MiXCR clone calling, and kept in-frame beta chains. Identical CDR3 proteins give one entry, which carries the most common genes and DNA. Counted in this sample were some 300,000 distinct CDR3 sequences; about 20% of them appeared once. The ten largest clonotypes hold 10% of the sample. To note about this clonotype: It has no known antigen specificity. The record has no base qualities; no much larger clone is one base away.

V was cut back by 3 bases and J by 6 bases, leaving a gap of 8 bases between them. CDR1 and CDR2, looked up from the germline V gene (reference sequence), are DFQATT and SNEGSKA. The CDR3 starts with the cysteine, ends with the phenylalanine, and has 12 residues. CDR3 DNA only is kept here, 36 bases in frame from base 1. The full study reports these points: According to the authors, only a limited number of new T cells may be recruited by each seasonal influenza vaccination.

Recombination joined TRBV20-1 with TRBJ2-2, with the D gene not confidently named. This clonotype originated in a man between 45 and 75 years old who received an inactivated influenza vaccine. Donor details come from another sample of the same person, matched by shared clones. This specimen was PBMCs from blood, taken less than 22 months after vaccination. The CDR3 loop reads CSASSGAGELFF. The sequenced DNA is TGCAGTGCTAGTTCTGGGGCCGGGGAGCTGTTTTTT.